This T cell receptor beta chain was found in a study of beta chain features in type 1 diabetes. Study at large: On cell yields, gender and age, patients and healthy donors were similar. General study findings and limits: Researchers report that Type 1 diabetes patients had moderately but significantly shorter TCRB CDR3s across all four CD4+ subsets.

Sorting of CD4+ naive, central memory, regulatory and stem cell-like memory cells was performed via CD45RO/CCR7/CD25/CD127/CD95/CD27. The study reverse transcribed the entire isolated RNA, so it sequenced expressed TCRB transcripts. Sequencing was performed with immunoSEQ multiplex PCR; in TCRdb, only in-frame clones are kept and a portion is missing. The profile shows nearly 700,000 clones, around an eighth of them singletons. This clone was seen a few times. The antigen is unknown. Material: naive CD4+ T cells from blood. This receptor was obtained from a man between 18 and 29 years old with type 1 diabetes.

CDR3 sequence reads: CASSPKGTGTEAFF. The CDR3 DNA reads TGTGCCAGCAGCCCGAAGGGCACGGGCACTGAAGCTTTCTTT. V gene TRBV6-6 combines with J gene TRBJ1-1, with D uncertain. In germline, CDR1 is MNHNY, CDR2 SVGAGI (reference sequence). V lost 6 bases and J 4 bases, leaving 15 bases between the germline ends. The CDR3 totals 14 residues.